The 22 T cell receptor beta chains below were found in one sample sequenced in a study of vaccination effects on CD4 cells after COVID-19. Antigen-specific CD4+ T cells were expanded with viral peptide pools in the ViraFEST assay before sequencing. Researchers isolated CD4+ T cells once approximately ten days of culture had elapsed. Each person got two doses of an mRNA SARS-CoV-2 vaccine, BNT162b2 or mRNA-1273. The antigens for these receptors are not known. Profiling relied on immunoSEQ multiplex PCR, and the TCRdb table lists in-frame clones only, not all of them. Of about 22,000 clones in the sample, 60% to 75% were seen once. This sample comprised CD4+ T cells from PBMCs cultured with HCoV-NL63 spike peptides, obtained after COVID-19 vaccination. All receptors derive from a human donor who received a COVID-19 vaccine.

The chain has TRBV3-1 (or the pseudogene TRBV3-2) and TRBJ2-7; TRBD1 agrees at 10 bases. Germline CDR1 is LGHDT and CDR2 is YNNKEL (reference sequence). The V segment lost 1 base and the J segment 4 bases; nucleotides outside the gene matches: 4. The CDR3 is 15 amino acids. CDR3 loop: CASSQAGTGAYEQYF. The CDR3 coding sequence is TGTGCCAGCAGCCAAGCCGGGACAGGGGCATACGAGCAGTACTTC.

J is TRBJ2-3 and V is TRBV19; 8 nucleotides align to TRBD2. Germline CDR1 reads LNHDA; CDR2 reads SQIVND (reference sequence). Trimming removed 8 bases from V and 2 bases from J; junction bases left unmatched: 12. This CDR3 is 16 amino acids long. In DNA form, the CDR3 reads TGTGCCAGTGCCGGGGGCGGGGGGACCGACACAGATACGCAGTATTTT. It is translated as CASAGGGGTDTDTQYF.

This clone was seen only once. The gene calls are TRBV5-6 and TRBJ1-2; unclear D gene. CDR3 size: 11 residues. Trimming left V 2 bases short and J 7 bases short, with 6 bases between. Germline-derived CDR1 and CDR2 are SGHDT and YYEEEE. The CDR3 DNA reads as TGTGCCAGCAGCTTCTCCAGTGGCTACACCTTC. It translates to CASSFSSGYTF.

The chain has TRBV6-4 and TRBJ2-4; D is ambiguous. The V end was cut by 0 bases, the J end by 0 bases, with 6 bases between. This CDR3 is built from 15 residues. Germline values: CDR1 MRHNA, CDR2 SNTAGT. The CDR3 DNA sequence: TGTGCCAGCAGTGACTCAAGGGTAGCCAAAAACATTCAGTACTTC. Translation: CASSDSRVAKNIQYF.

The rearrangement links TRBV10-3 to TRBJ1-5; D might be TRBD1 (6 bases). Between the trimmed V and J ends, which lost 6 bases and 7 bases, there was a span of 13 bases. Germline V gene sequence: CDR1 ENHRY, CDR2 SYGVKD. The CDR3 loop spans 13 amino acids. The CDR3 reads CAIRDSTGQPQHF. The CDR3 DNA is TGTGCCATCAGGGACAGTACGGGGCAGCCCCAGCATTTT.

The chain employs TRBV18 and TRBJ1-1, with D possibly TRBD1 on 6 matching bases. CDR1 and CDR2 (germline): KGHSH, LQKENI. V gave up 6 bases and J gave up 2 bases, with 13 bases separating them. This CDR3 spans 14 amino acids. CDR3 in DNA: TGTGCCAGCTCGGGGGGCAGGGGTAACACTGAAGCTTTCTTT. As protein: CASSGGRGNTEAFF.

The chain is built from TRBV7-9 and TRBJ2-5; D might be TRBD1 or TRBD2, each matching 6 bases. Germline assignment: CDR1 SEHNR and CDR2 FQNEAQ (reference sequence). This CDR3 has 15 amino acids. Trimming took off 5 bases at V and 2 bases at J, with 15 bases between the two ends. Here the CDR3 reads CASSPRRGGQETQYF. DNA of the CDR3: TGTGCCAGCAGCCCACGCCGAGGGGGGCAAGAGACCCAGTACTTC.

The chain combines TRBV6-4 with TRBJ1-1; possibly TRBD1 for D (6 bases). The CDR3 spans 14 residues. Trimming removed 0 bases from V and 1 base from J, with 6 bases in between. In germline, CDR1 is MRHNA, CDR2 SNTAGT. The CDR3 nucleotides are TGTGCCAGCAGTGACTCGACAGGGAACACTGAAGCTTTCTTT. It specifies CASSDSTGNTEAFF.

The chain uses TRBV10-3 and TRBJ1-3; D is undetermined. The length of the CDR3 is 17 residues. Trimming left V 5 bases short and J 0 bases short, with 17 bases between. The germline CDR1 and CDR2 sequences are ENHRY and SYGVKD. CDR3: CAISLREYIDSGNTIYF. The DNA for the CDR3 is TGTGCCATCAGTCTAAGAGAGTACATAGACTCTGGAAACACCATATATTTT.

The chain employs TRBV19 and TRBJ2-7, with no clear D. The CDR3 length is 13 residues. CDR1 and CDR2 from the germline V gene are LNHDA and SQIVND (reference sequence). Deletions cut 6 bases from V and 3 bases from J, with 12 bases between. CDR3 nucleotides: TGTGCCAGTAGACGTTCAGGAGTCTACGAGCAGTACTTC. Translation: CASRRSGVYEQYF.

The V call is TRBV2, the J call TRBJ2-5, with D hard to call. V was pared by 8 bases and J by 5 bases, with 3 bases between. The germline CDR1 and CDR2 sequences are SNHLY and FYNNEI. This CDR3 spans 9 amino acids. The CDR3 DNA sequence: TGTGCCAGCGGGGAGACCCAGTACTTC. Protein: CASGETQYF.

The chain's CDR3 is CASQGGGELFF. As DNA, the CDR3 is TGTGCCAGCCAGGGCGGCGGGGAGCTGTTTTTT. The chain has TRBV6-5 and TRBJ2-2; a possible D gene is TRBD1 (5 bases). V lost 8 bases, J lost 7 bases, and 8 bases lay in between. Germline V CDR1 and CDR2: MNHEY, SVGAGI. This CDR3 region has 11 residues.

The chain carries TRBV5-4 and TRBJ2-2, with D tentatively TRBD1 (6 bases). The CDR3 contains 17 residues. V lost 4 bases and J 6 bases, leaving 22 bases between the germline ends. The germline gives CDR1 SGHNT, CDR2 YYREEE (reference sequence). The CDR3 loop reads CASSPGTRGTRSGELFF. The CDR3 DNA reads TGTGCCAGCAGCCCCGGAACCAGGGGCACAAGGTCCGGGGAGCTGTTTTTT.

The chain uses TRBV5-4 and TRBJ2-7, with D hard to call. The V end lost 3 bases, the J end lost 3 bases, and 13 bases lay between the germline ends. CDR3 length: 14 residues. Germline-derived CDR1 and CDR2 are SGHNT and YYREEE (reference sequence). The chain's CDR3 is CASSSGQKDYEQYF. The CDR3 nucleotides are TGTGCCAGCAGCTCGGGCCAGAAGGACTACGAGCAGTACTTC.

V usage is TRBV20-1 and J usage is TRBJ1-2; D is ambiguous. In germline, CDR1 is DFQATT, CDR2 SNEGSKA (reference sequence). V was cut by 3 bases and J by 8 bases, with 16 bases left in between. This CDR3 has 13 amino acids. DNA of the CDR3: TGCAGTGCTAGTATAGTTCAAGGTGGGGGCTACACCTTC. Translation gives CSASIVQGGGYTF.

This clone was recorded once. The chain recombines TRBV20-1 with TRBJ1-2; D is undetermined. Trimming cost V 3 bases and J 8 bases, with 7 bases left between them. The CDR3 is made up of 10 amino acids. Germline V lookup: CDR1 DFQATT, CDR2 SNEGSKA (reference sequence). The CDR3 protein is CSASGSGYTF. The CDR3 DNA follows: TGCAGTGCTAGCGGTTCGGGCTACACCTTC.

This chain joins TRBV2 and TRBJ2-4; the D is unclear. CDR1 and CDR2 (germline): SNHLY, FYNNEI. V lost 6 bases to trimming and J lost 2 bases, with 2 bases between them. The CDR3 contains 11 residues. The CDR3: CASSSKNIQYF. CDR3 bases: TGTGCCAGCAGCTCCAAAAACATTCAGTACTTC. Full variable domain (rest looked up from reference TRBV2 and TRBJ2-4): EPEVTQTPSHQVTQMGQEVILRCVPISNHLYFYWYRQILGQKVEFLVSFYNNEISEKSEIFDDQFSVERPDGSNFTLKIRSTKLEDSAMYFCASSSKNIQYFGAGTRLSVL.

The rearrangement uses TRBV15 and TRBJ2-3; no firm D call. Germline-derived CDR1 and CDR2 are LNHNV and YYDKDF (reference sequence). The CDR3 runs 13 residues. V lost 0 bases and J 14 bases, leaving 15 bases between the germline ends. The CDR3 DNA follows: TGTGCCACCAGCAGAGATGAGCAGGAGCCCTTGTATTTT. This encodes CATSRDEQEPLYF.

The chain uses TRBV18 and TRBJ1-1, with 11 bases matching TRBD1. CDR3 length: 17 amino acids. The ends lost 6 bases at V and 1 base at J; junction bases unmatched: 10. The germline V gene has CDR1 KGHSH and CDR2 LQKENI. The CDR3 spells CASSHGQGAGENTEAFF. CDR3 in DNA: TGTGCCAGCTCTCACGGACAGGGGGCGGGGGAGAACACTGAAGCTTTCTTT.

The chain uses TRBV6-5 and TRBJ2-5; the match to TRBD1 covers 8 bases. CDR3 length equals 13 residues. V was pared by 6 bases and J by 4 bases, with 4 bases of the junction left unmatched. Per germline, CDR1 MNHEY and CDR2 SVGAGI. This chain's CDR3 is CASSDDRGETQYF. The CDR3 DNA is TGTGCCAGCAGCGACGACAGGGGAGAGACCCAGTACTTC.

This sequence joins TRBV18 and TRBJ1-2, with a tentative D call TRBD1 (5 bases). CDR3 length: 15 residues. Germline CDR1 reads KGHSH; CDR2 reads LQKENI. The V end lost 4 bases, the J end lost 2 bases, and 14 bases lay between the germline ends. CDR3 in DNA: TGTGCCAGCTCACTGGAGGGGATTTCGAACTATGGCTACACCTTC. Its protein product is CASSLEGISNYGYTF. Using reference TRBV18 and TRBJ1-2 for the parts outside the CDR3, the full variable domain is NAGVMQNPRHLVRRRGQEARLRCSPMKGHSHVYWYRQLPEEGLKFMVYLQKENIIDESGMPKERFSAEFPKEGPSILRIQQVVRGDSAAYFCASSLEGISNYGYTFGSGTRLTVV.

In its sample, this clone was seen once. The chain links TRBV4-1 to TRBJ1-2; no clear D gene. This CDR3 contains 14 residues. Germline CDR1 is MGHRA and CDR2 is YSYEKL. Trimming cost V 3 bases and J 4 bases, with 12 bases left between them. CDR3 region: CASSHPGRGYGYTF. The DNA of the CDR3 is TGCGCCAGCAGCCACCCCGGACGGGGCTATGGCTACACCTTC.